A single T cell receptor beta chain is shown here with its context. This entry belongs to a study of blood T cell repertoires in COVID-19. Germline V gene lookup returns CDR1 SGHNT and CDR2 YYREEE (reference sequence). This CDR3 comprises 14 residues. The V end was cut by 3 bases, the J end by 10 bases, with 14 bases between. Participant age was about 18 to 100 years, and participants resided in 25 or so US areas. Researchers sorted participants into cohorts using their self-reported clinical history. In the authors' workflow: Estimated nucleated cell counts came from reference gene primer amplification. Clones were read by immunoSEQ multiplex PCR, and TCRdb kept only the in-frame ones, dropping some. V and J calls and clone size are copied from that table; D and trimming were computed from the DNA. The sample carries around 150,000 clones, 75% to 85% recorded once.

This TCR was recovered from a man aged 40-55 years who had recovered from COVID-19. The specimen sequenced was PBMCs or T cells enriched from blood (not recorded which). The chain recombines TRBV5-4 with TRBJ1-6, with D perhaps matching TRBD1 (6 bases). As DNA, the CDR3 is TGTGCCAGCAGCTCGTTACAGGGTAGATCACCCCTCCACTTT. This gives the protein CASSSLQGRSPLHF.